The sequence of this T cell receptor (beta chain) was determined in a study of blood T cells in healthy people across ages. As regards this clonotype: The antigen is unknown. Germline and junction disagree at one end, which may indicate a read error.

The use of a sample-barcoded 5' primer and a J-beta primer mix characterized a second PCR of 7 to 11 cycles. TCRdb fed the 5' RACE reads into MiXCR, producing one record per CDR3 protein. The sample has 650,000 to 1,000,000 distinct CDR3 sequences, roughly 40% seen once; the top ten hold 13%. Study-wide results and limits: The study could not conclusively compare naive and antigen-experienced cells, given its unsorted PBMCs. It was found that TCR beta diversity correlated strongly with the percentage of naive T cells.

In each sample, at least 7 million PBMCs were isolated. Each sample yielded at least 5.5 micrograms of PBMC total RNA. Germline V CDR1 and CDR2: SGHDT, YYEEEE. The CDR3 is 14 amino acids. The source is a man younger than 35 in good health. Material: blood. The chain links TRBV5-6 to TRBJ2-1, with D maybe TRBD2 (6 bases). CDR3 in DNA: TGTGTCAGCAGCACTAGCTCCCCAGGACATGAGCAGTTCTTC. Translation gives CVSSTSSPGHEQFF.